These 4 T cell receptor beta chains originate from one sample sequenced in a study of cytomegalovirus exposure and HLA in healthy donors. A multiplex PCR was run with 60 Vbeta primers and 13 Jbeta primers. Only in-frame clones appear in the TCRdb table, and some are missing; sequencing was by immunoSEQ multiplex PCR. This table holds some 150,000 clones, 80% found once. Sequenced: PBMCs. These TCRs come from a woman aged 50 to 60 in good health and CMV-seronegative.

The V gene is TRBV29-1, the J gene TRBJ2-3, with 7 bases that match TRBD2. The germline CDR1 and CDR2 sequences are SQVTM and ANQGSEA. The CDR3 totals 12 residues. V lost 6 bases and J lost 0; bases outside the gene matches: 0. The CDR3 DNA reads TGCAGCGTGCGGGGGAGCACAGATACGCAGTATTTT. Its protein product is CSVRGSTDTQYF.

The genes are TRBV5-1 and TRBJ1-2; D not resolved. The V and J ends lost 0 bases and 7 bases respectively, with 7 bases between them. The CDR3 loop spans 12 amino acids. CDR1 is SGHRS and CDR2 is YFSETQ in the germline V gene. This CDR3 reads CASSLDHFGYTF. The CDR3 nucleotides read TGCGCCAGCAGCTTGGACCACTTTGGCTACACCTTC.

In its sample, this clone was seen once. The CDR3 is CASSLGTSGNEQFF. In nucleotides, the CDR3 is TGCGCCAGCAGCTTGGGGACTAGCGGTAATGAGCAGTTCTTC. The V gene is TRBV5-1, the J gene TRBJ2-1; TRBD2 agrees at 10 bases. Germline lookup yields CDR1 SGHRS and CDR2 YFSETQ. V shed 0 bases and J 7 bases; nucleotides not matched to a gene: 1. The CDR3 has 14 residues.

V is TRBV30 and J is TRBJ2-3; 7 positions agree with TRBD2. The CDR3 has 18 residues. Germline CDR1 and CDR2: GTSNPN and SVGIG (reference sequence). The junction had 20 bases not matched to a gene; V was cut back by 8 bases and J by 0 bases. CDR3 amino acids: CARGGKGRAKTSTDTQYF. CDR3 bases: TGTGCCCGGGGAGGGAAAGGGCGGGCCAAGACTAGCACAGATACGCAGTATTTT.